The subject of this entry is one TCR beta chain. What it recognizes is unknown. The repertoire was sequenced with immunoSEQ multiplex PCR; TCRdb's copy has only in-frame clones and lacks some. The profile shows 150,000 to 200,000 clones, approximately 87% of them singletons. These data come from a study of cytomegalovirus exposure and HLA in healthy donors. Study-level results: Cytomegalovirus-associated TCR beta chains were listed, numbering under 200.

The CDR3 runs to 14 residues. With 7 bases clipped from V and 4 bases from J, the junction kept 9 bases outside the gene matches. From germline, CDR1 is MNHEY and CDR2 SVGAGI. This clonotype originated in a woman under 40 in good health and CMV-seronegative. V gene TRBV6-5 combines with J gene TRBJ2-7, with 8 bases matching TRBD2. Sequenced material: PBMCs. As DNA, the CDR3 is TGTGCCAGCACCTCAGCGGGGGCCCTATACGAGCAGTACTTC. Protein: CASTSAGALYEQYF.